The clone carrying this TCR beta chain showed up just a few times. From RNA transcripts, TCR beta CDR3 regions were amplified. Initially, a first-round RT-PCR of the TCR CDR3 employed the HTBI primer set. TCRdb itself ran the multiplex PCR reads through MiXCR, one entry per CDR3 protein. The sample lists some 570,000 distinct CDR3 sequences, approximately 15% occurring once. The data stem from a study of T cells in Graves' hyperthyroidism and ophthalmopathy. Trimming cost V 7 bases and J 2 bases, with 15 bases left between them. The CDR3 is 14 amino acids. Germline CDR1 is MNHEY and CDR2 is SMNVEV (reference sequence).

This chain uses TRBV27 with TRBJ2-7; D is undetermined. This TCR was sampled from a woman aged 18-29 years with Graves' ophthalmopathy. Sequenced sample: blood. The CDR3: CASKPTSYTYEQYF. The CDR3 DNA reads TGTGCCAGCAAACCCACATCCTACACCTACGAGCAGTACTTC.